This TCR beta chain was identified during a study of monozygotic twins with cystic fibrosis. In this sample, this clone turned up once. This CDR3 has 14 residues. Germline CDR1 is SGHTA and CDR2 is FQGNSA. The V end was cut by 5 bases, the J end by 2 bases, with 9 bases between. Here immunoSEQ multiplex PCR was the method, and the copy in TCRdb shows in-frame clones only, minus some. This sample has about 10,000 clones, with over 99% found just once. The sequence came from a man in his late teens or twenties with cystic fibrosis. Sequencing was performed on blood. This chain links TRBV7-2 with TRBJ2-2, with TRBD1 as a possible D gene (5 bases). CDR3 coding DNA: TGTGCCAGCAGCCAGGACACCAACACCGGGGAGCTGTTTTTT. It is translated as CASSQDTNTGELFF.